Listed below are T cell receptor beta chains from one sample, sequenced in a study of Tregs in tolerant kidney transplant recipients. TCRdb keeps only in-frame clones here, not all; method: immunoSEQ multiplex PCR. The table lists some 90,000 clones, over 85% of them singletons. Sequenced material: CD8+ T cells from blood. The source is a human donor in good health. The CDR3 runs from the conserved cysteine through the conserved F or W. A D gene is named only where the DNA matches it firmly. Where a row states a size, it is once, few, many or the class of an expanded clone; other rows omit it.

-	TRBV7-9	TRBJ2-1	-	TGTGCCAGCAGCTTCAGTGAGAGCTCCTACAATGAGCAGTTCTTC	CASSFSESSYNEQFF
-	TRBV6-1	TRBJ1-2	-	TGTGCCAGCAGGGAAGCTAACTATGGCTACACCTTC	CASREANYGYTF
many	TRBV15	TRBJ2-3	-	TGTGCCACCAGCAGACAAGGGGAGGCAGATACGCAGTATTTT	CATSRQGEADTQYF
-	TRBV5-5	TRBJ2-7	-	TGTGCCAGCAGCTTGGACAGCCGTAATTCCTACGAGCAGTACTTC	CASSLDSRNSYEQYF
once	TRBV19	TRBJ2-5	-	TGTGCCAGTCGCCTGGGCTGGGCTAGCCAAGAGACCCAGTACTTC	CASRLGWASQETQYF
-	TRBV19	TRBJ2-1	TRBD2	TGTGCCAGTAGTTCCCATCTAGCGGGGGTTGAGCAGTTCTTC	CASSSHLAGVEQFF
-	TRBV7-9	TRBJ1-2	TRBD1	TGTGCCAGCAGCATACAGGGGGACAGCAACTATGGCTACACCTTC	CASSIQGDSNYGYTF
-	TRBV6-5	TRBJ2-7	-	TGTGCCAGCAGTTACTCTCCCGATTCCTACGAGCAGTACTTC	CASSYSPDSYEQYF
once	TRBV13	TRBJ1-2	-	TGTGCCAGCAGTACTGCCCTCCCTAGGGGCTACACCTTC	CASSTALPRGYTF
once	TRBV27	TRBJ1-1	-	TGTGCCAGCAGTTTGTCAGGGATGAACACTGAAGCTTTCTTT	CASSLSGMNTEAFF
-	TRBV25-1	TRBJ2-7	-	TGTGCCAGCGGTCTCAGGGGATCCTACGAGCAGTACTTC	CASGLRGSYEQYF
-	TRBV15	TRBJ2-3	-	TGTGCCACCAGCCCGGGGGCTAGCACAGATACGCAGTATTTT	CATSPGASTDTQYF
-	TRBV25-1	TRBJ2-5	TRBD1	TGTGCCACAGGGGGAACAGGGTTAAAGACCCAGTACTTC	CATGGTGLKTQYF